These 16 T cell receptor beta chains came from one sample sequenced in a study of T cell responses to AZD1222 COVID-19 vaccine. TCRdb keeps only in-frame clones here, not all; method: immunoSEQ multiplex PCR. This table has some 130,000 clones, roughly nine tenths appearing once. The sequencing here drew on peripheral blood, taken 28 days after the second AZD1222 dose. The source of these receptors is an adult who received the AZD1222 COVID-19 vaccine.

The chain links TRBV28 to TRBJ2-2; tentative D call: TRBD1 (6 bases). This CDR3 has 15 amino acids. With 0 bases removed from V and 5 bases from J, the gap between germline ends came to 10 bases. Germline values: CDR1 MDHEN, CDR2 SYDVKM. The CDR3 DNA is TGTGCCAGCAGTTTATGGACAGGTGGGACCGGGGAGCTGTTTTTT. This gives the protein CASSLWTGGTGELFF.

V usage is TRBV4-3 and J usage is TRBJ1-1; D is possibly TRBD1 (5 bases). The CDR3 contains 15 residues. The germline CDR1 and CDR2 sequences are LGHNA and YSLEER. Trimming took 0 bases from V and 7 from J, leaving 15 bases between them. CDR3 nucleotide sequence: TGCGCCAGCAGCCAAGACCCGAGGGGCTCCCGTGAAGCTTTCTTT. Its translation is CASSQDPRGSREAFF.

The chain employs TRBV29-1 and TRBJ1-2; 12 bases are shared with TRBD1. Germline assignment: CDR1 SQVTM and CDR2 ANQGSEA. This CDR3 spans 15 amino acids. The V and J ends lost 6 bases and 2 bases, in that order; junction bases with no gene match: 7. The CDR3 DNA is TGCAGCGTGCCGGGACAGGGGGCGCTAAACTATGGCTACACCTTC. Amino acid sequence: CSVPGQGALNYGYTF. Full variable domain (missing parts from reference TRBV29-1 and TRBJ1-2): SAVISQKPSRDICQRGTSLTIQCQVDSQVTMMFWYRQQPGQSLTLIATANQGSEATYESGFVIDKFPISRPNLTFSTLTVSNMSPEDSSIYLCSVPGQGALNYGYTFGSGTRLTVV.

The chain links TRBV19 to TRBJ2-1; 7 nucleotides line up with TRBD1. V trimming: 4 bases; J trimming: 2 bases; junction bases outside the gene matches: 5. This CDR3 spans 15 amino acids. Per the germline V gene, CDR1 is LNHDA and CDR2 is SQIVND (reference sequence). CDR3 nucleotides: TGTGCCAGTAGTACCGGGACAGCGACCTACAATGAGCAGTTCTTC. Translating it yields CASSTGTATYNEQFF.

The chain combines TRBV11-2 with TRBJ1-3; TRBD1 is a possible D gene (5 bases). The germline V gene encodes CDR1 SGHAT and CDR2 FQNNGV. The CDR3 covers 15 residues. Trimming removed 1 base at V and 2 bases at J, with 9 bases between. The CDR3 loop reads CASSLAGKAGNTIYF. The CDR3, as DNA: TGTGCCAGCAGCTTAGCAGGGAAGGCTGGAAACACCATATATTTT.

The chain is built from TRBV9 and TRBJ1-3; TRBD1 matches at 7 bases. Germline CDR1 is SGDLS and CDR2 is YYNGEE. The CDR3 covers 15 residues. The ends lost 3 bases at V and 2 bases at J; junction bases unmatched: 5. The DNA for the CDR3 is TGTGCCAGCAGCGGACGAGGGACAGCTGGAAACACCATATATTTT. It codes for CASSGRGTAGNTIYF. Full variable domain (rest looked up from reference TRBV9 and TRBJ1-3): DSGVTQTPKHLITATGQRVTLRCSPRSGDLSVYWYQQSLDQGLQFLIQYYNGEERAKGNILERFSAQQFPDLHSELNLSSLELGDSALYFCASSGRGTAGNTIYFGEGSWLTVV.

This clone showed up just once. The chain recombines TRBV4-3 with TRBJ1-2; 8 nucleotides line up with TRBD1. CDR1 is LGHNA, CDR2 YSLEER, per germline. This CDR3 is built from 16 residues. The trim removed 4 bases at V and 5 bases at J, leaving 12 bases unmatched. The DNA of the CDR3 is TGCGCCAGCAGCCCGAACACCAGGGGGCGAATGTATGGCTACACCTTC. The encoded protein is CASSPNTRGRMYGYTF.

V gene TRBV10-3 combines with J gene TRBJ1-1; 8 nucleotides agree with TRBD1. With V trimmed by 8 bases and J by 3 bases, 5 bases remained unmatched. This CDR3 comprises 13 residues. Germline CDR1 reads ENHRY; CDR2 reads SYGVKD. The CDR3 DNA is TGTGCCATCCAGGGGGCGAGGGACACTGAAGCTTTCTTT. Translating it yields CAIQGARDTEAFF.

The chain links TRBV11-2 to TRBJ1-4; D ambiguous. Between the trimmed V and J ends, which lost 0 bases and 8 bases, there was a span of 13 bases. The CDR3 contains 15 residues. CDR1 SGHAT and CDR2 FQNNGV come from the germline V gene. The CDR3 is CASSLEGLGVEKLFF. CDR3 DNA: TGTGCCAGCAGCTTAGAGGGCTTGGGCGTGGAAAAACTGTTTTTT. Using reference TRBV11-2 and TRBJ1-4 for the parts outside the CDR3, the full variable domain is EAGVAQSPRYKIIEKRQSVAFWCNPISGHATLYWYQQILGQGPKLLIQFQNNGVVDDSQLPKDRFSAERLKGVDSTLKIQPAKLEDSAVYLCASSLEGLGVEKLFFGSGTQLSVL.

The chain couples TRBV19 to TRBJ1-3; TRBD1 agrees at 8 bases. The CDR3 runs to 15 residues. The J segment lost 2 bases and the V segment lost 3 bases, leaving 3 bases of the junction unmatched. Germline V gene lookup returns CDR1 LNHDA and CDR2 SQIVND (reference sequence). CDR3 coding DNA: TGTGCCAGTAGTATCCGGACAGGGACTGGAAACACCATATATTTT. Translated: CASSIRTGTGNTIYF. The entire variable domain, with the rest obtained from reference TRBV19 and TRBJ1-3, is as follows: DGGITQSPKYLFRKEGQNVTLSCEQNLNHDAMYWYRQDPGQGLRLIYYSQIVNDFQKGDIAEGYSVSREKKESFPLTVTSAQKNPTAFYLCASSIRTGTGNTIYFGEGSWLTVV.

The chain couples TRBV12-3 or TRBV12-4 to TRBJ1-1, with D perhaps matching TRBD1 (5 bases). Trimming removed 6 bases at V and 4 bases at J, with 12 bases between. This CDR3 contains 13 residues. The CDR3 coding sequence is TGTGCCAGCAGACCGACAGTTCGCACTGAAGCTTTCTTT. This codes for CASRPTVRTEAFF.

The rearrangement uses TRBV19 and TRBJ2-6, with D unclear. V was trimmed by 5 bases and J by 3 bases, leaving 14 bases between them. Germline-derived CDR1 and CDR2 are LNHDA and SQIVND (reference sequence). The CDR3 loop spans 16 amino acids. The chain's CDR3 is CASSPLPDLGANVLTF. The CDR3, as DNA: TGTGCCAGTAGTCCCCTCCCGGACCTTGGGGCCAACGTCCTGACTTTC.

V usage is TRBV7-2 and J usage is TRBJ2-5; TRBD2 matches at 9 bases. The CDR3 consists of 14 residues. In germline, CDR1 is SGHTA, CDR2 FQGNSA. Trimming removed 7 bases from V and 3 bases from J; junction bases left unmatched: 6. The CDR3 protein is CASNPRGGKETQYF. In DNA, the CDR3 is TGTGCCAGCAACCCGCGGGGGGGAAAAGAGACCCAGTACTTC.

The CDR3 sequence is CASSPPGQGTTEAFF. The CDR3, as DNA: TGTGCCAGCAGTCCTCCGGGACAGGGTACCACTGAAGCTTTCTTT. The chain recombines TRBV28 with TRBJ1-1, with 9 bases matching TRBD1. Germline V CDR1 and CDR2: MDHEN, SYDVKM. The CDR3 has 15 amino acids. The ends lost 5 bases at V and 4 bases at J; junction bases unmatched: 8. The full variable domain, with the rest looked up from reference TRBV28 and TRBJ1-1, is DVKVTQSSRYLVKRTGEKVFLECVQDMDHENMFWYRQDPGLGLRLIYFSYDVKMKEKGDIPEGYSVSREKKERFSLILESASTNQTSMYLCASSPPGQGTTEAFFGQGTRLTVV.

V gene TRBV6-5 combines with J gene TRBJ1-2; D is ambiguous. This CDR3 is built from 13 residues. V was trimmed by 9 bases and J by 4 bases, leaving 15 bases between them. The germline CDR1 and CDR2 sequences are MNHEY and SVGAGI. The CDR3 region has the DNA TGTGCCAGTTTGCCGGAGGAGGGCTATGGCTACACCTTC. It translates to CASLPEEGYGYTF.

The chain couples TRBV29-1 to TRBJ1-1; 7 nucleotides match TRBD1. The ends lost 4 bases at V and 7 bases at J; junction bases unmatched: 9. Germline V gives CDR1 SQVTM, CDR2 ANQGSEA. This CDR3 is built from 13 residues. CDR3 loop: CSVAWGGGHEAFF. For the CDR3, the DNA is TGCAGCGTTGCATGGGGAGGGGGCCATGAAGCTTTCTTT.